The clone carrying this T cell receptor beta chain was seen a handful of times. Its antigen is currently unknown. TCRdb fed the 5' RACE reads into MiXCR, producing one record per CDR3 protein. This table holds approximately 490,000 distinct CDR3 sequences, roughly 22% found once. The data originate from a study of T-cell memory formation after mild COVID-19. CDR3 size: 14 residues. V lost 4 bases to trimming and J lost 8 bases; unmatched junction nucleotides: 4. Germline V gene sequence: CDR1 SGHRS, CDR2 YFSETQ. Study outcomes and limitations: The study found balanced CD4/CD8 in clones contracting day 15 to 85 and a CD4+ lean in later expanders. CD4+ contracting clones were found mainly in CM and EM, and CD8+ ones in EMRA.

The sample comprised PBMCs or a T cell subset sorted from them (not recorded which). The source is an adult woman who had mild COVID-19 (a few samples of this study predate the infection). Cell type and time point are not known. V gene TRBV5-1 combines with J gene TRBJ1-6, with 9 nucleotides matching TRBD1. The CDR3 DNA sequence: TGCGCCAGCAGCGGCCGGGACAGGGATTCACCCCTCCACTTT. Translated, it gives CASSGRDRDSPLHF.